These 2 T cell receptor beta chains originate from one sample sequenced in a study of cytomegalovirus exposure and HLA in healthy donors. Use of 60 Vbeta and 13 Jbeta primers characterized the PCR. The table came from immunoSEQ multiplex PCR; TCRdb's copy has only in-frame clones and leaves some out. The sample records 120,000 or so clones, about four fifths being singletons. The specimen was PBMCs. All receptors derive from a woman aged 40-49 years in good health and CMV-seropositive.

This clone was seen more than once but under ten times. This chain joins TRBV28 and TRBJ1-4; the D gene is possibly TRBD1 (6 bases). The V end was cut by 6 bases, the J end by 0 bases, with 11 bases between. Per the germline V gene, CDR1 is MDHEN and CDR2 is SYDVKM. The CDR3 consists of 15 residues. The CDR3 is CASRAHRATNEKLFF. CDR3 coding DNA: TGTGCCAGCAGGGCCCACAGGGCAACTAATGAAAAACTGTTTTTT.

The V gene is TRBV6-5, the J gene TRBJ2-7, with TRBD2 matching over 11 bases. Germline lookup yields CDR1 MNHEY and CDR2 SVGAGI. This CDR3 comprises 15 residues. The V gene end was trimmed by 6 bases and the J gene end by 2 bases; junction bases not matched to a gene: 6. The DNA of the CDR3 is TGTGCCAGCAGAGTAGCGGGAGGGGGGGCCTACGAGCAGTACTTC. This sequence encodes CASRVAGGGAYEQYF.